The sequence of this T cell receptor (beta chain) was determined in a study of T cells in Graves' hyperthyroidism and ophthalmopathy. Study as a whole: Prior to any treatment, at the point of initial diagnosis, peripheral blood was collected.

Germline CDR1 reads SGHVS; CDR2 reads FQNEAQ. Trimming removed 3 bases from V and 4 bases from J, with 12 bases in between. CDR3 size: 14 residues. Overall study results and limits: Most expanded thyroid clonotypes above 0.001 also appeared in blood.

Diagnoses rested on clinical symptoms, serum thyroxine and TRAb, thyroid ultrasound and orbital computed tomography. With regard to this clonotype: Its antigen remains unidentified.

The CDR3 regions of TCR beta were amplified from RNA transcripts. An initial round of RT-PCR targeting the TCR CDR3 relied on the HTBI primer set. TCRdb redid the calling of the multiplex PCR reads with MiXCR, one entry per CDR3 protein. The table lists 700,000 or so distinct CDR3 sequences, around 15% of them singletons, with 12% in the top ten. V and J are TRBV7-8 and TRBJ1-2; D is uncertain. The sequenced material came from blood. This TCR was recovered from a woman aged 45 to 65 with Graves' ophthalmopathy. This CDR3 is CASSFGLPVYGYTF. In DNA, the CDR3 is TGTGCCAGCAGCTTCGGTTTACCAGTCTATGGCTACACCTTC.